A selection of T cell receptor beta chains follows, all from one sample in a study of cytomegalovirus exposure and HLA in healthy donors. The protocol was immunoSEQ multiplex PCR, while the TCRdb copy is restricted to in-frame clones and leaves out a portion. The sample has fewer than 150,000 clones. Sequenced: PBMCs. The source is a man between 18 and 35 years old in good health and CMV-seronegative. Each CDR3 is given with its conserved first and last residue. A D gene is named only where the DNA matches it firmly.

d_call,v_call,j_call,cdr3_nt,cdr3_aa
.,TRBV10-2,TRBJ2-7,TGCGCCAGCAGTTTTGAAGGGGCCTACGAGCAGTACTTC,CASSFEGAYEQYF
.,TRBV5-4,TRBJ1-2,TGTGCCAGCAGCTTGGTTTTAGCGGGCCACAACACCTTC,CASSLVLAGHNTF
.,TRBV7-9,TRBJ2-7,TGTGCCGCTAGGGAGATTAGCTCCTACGAGCAGTACTTC,CAAREISSYEQYF
.,TRBV19,TRBJ1-5,TGTGCCAGTAGTATGGCTCCAGGCAATCAGCCCCAGCATTTT,CASSMAPGNQPQHF
.,TRBV5-6,TRBJ1-5,TGTGCCAGCAGCTTGGACCGCGGGAATAGCAATCAGCCCCAGCATTTT,CASSLDRGNSNQPQHF
.,TRBV28,TRBJ1-2,TGTGCCAGCAGTTTAGTTCCCAGGGGCTATGGCTACACCTTC,CASSLVPRGYGYTF
TRBD1,TRBV2,TRBJ1-1,TGTGCCAGCAGTGAAGATCGGACAGGGTTTCCTGAAGCTTTCTTT,CASSEDRTGFPEAFF
.,TRBV6-6,TRBJ1-1,TGTGCCAGCAGTTACTCTAACAGGGAGGCTTTCTTT,CASSYSNREAFF
.,TRBV5-1,TRBJ2-7,TGCGCCAGCAGCCTCAGGGCGACGGGGGACTACGAGCAGTACTTC,CASSLRATGDYEQYF
.,TRBV19,TRBJ1-5,TGTGCTACCGGGGGGGGAGGGGTCAAGTGGCCCCAGCATTTT,CATGGGGVKWPQHF
TRBD1,TRBV13,TRBJ1-4,TGTGCCAGCAGCTCGGGACAGGCAGAAAAACTGTTTTTT,CASSSGQAEKLFF
TRBD1,TRBV18,TRBJ1-5,TGTGCCAGCTCCACCACTAGACACCGAAGGGGGCGGGAATCGCAGCCCCAGCATTTT,CASSTTRHRRGRESQPQHF
.,TRBV27,TRBJ2-7,TGTGCCAGCAGTTTATCTCAACAGAGAACCTACGAGCAGTACTTC,CASSLSQQRTYEQYF
.,TRBV13,TRBJ2-4,TGTGCCAGCAGCTTGAGGGCGGCGACGGACATTCAGTACTTC,CASSLRAATDIQYF
TRBD2,TRBV30,TRBJ2-5,TGTGCCTGGGCCGGACTAGCGGGGGGCGAGACCCAGTACTTC,CAWAGLAGGETQYF
.,TRBV5-1,TRBJ1-1,TGCGCCACCCCGGAGCACATGGTCGGGAACACTGAAGCTTTCTTT,CATPEHMVGNTEAFF
.,TRBV29-1,TRBJ2-1,TGCAGCGTTGAGGTGGATGGCGGCTACTCCTACAATGAGCAGTTCTTC,CSVEVDGGYSYNEQFF
TRBD1,TRBV6-6,TRBJ2-7,TGTGCCAGCAGTTGGGGGACAGCCCTAGCCTACGAGCAGTACTTC,CASSWGTALAYEQYF
.,TRBV10-2,TRBJ1-1,TGCGCCAGCAGTGCAGGGGTGAACACTGAAGCTTTCTTT,CASSAGVNTEAFF
.,TRBV5-1,TRBJ2-6,TGCGCCAGCAGGGGACTGGGAGACTCTGGGGCCAACGTCCTGACTTTC,CASRGLGDSGANVLTF
.,TRBV2,TRBJ1-5,TGTGCCAGCAGCCCGGGACTGCAAGAAGGTCGGCCCCAGCATTTT,CASSPGLQEGRPQHF
.,TRBV5-1,TRBJ2-1,TGCGCCAGCAGCTTGGTTTCAGGGGTTTCGGATGAGCAGTTCTTC,CASSLVSGVSDEQFF
.,TRBV30,TRBJ1-5,TGTGCCTGGAGTGCCGGGGTTAATCAGCCCCAGCATTTT,CAWSAGVNQPQHF
TRBD1,TRBV4-1,TRBJ1-2,TGCGCCAGCAGCCAACTATCGACAGGGTACGGCTACACCTTC,CASSQLSTGYGYTF
TRBD1,TRBV19,TRBJ1-4,TGTGCCAGTCGACGACAGGGAGAGAATGAAAAACTGTTTTTT,CASRRQGENEKLFF
.,TRBV27,TRBJ2-1,TGTGCCAGCAGTCCCTTCCGGGAGCGGGTATACAATGAGCAGTTCTTC,CASSPFRERVYNEQFF
TRBD2,TRBV9,TRBJ2-3,TGTGCCAGCAGCGAAGCGGGGGCCGGGGATACGCAGTATTTT,CASSEAGAGDTQYF
TRBD1,TRBV27,TRBJ2-7,TGTGCCAGCACTACAGGGGTCGGGTCCTACGAGCAGTACTTC,CASTTGVGSYEQYF
.,TRBV5-4,TRBJ2-6,TGTGCCAGCGGCGGCGGGCCTGATTCTGGGGCCAACGTCCTGACTTTC,CASGGGPDSGANVLTF
TRBD2,TRBV9,TRBJ2-4,TGTGCCAGCAGCCATAGACTACTAGCGGGGGCCGCTGGGGCCAAAAACATTCAGTACTTC,CASSHRLLAGAAGAKNIQYF
TRBD2,TRBV28,TRBJ2-1,TGTGCCAGCAGTGGGACTAGATTGGGCAATGAGCAGTTCTTC,CASSGTRLGNEQFF
TRBD1,TRBV5-1,TRBJ1-2,TGCGCCAGCAGCTTGGTACGGGACAGAAGCTATGGCTACACCTTC,CASSLVRDRSYGYTF
TRBD1,TRBV27,TRBJ2-7,TGTGCCAGCAGTGCCCGGGACAGCCCGTCCTACGAGCAGTACTTC,CASSARDSPSYEQYF
TRBD2,TRBV9,TRBJ2-5,TGTGCCAGCAGCGTTGGACTAGCGGGAGAGGGAGAGACCCAGTACTTC,CASSVGLAGEGETQYF
TRBD1,TRBV9,TRBJ2-6,TGTGCCAGCAGCCCTTGGGGGGGACAGGGGCCCTTCTCTGGGGCCAACGTCCTGACTTTC,CASSPWGGQGPFSGANVLTF
TRBD1,TRBV6-5,TRBJ2-7,TGTGCCAGCACTAGGACAGGGCCACCGGGGGAGCAGTACTTC,CASTRTGPPGEQYF
TRBD1,TRBV25-1,TRBJ2-1,TGTGCCAGCAGTGATATAGGGACAGGGAGCCATGAGCAGTTCTTC,CASSDIGTGSHEQFF
.,TRBV5-1,TRBJ1-6,TGCGCCAGCAGCTTGGAGGGGAATTCACCCCTCCACTTT,CASSLEGNSPLHF
.,TRBV6-1,TRBJ1-1,TGTGCCAGCAGCAACCTTCCGGGAGGGGGAGAAGCTTTCTTT,CASSNLPGGGEAFF
.,TRBV6-6,TRBJ1-2,TGTGCCAGCAGACCCCGCCACCGAGCTAACTATGGCTACACCTTC,CASRPRHRANYGYTF
TRBD1,TRBV18,TRBJ1-3,TGTGCCAGCTCAGCAGGGGGATCTGGAAACACCATATATTTT,CASSAGGSGNTIYF
TRBD1,TRBV19,TRBJ1-5,TGTGCCAGTAGTGAGGACAGGGCGCGCAATCAGCCCCAGCATTTT,CASSEDRARNQPQHF
.,TRBV10-3,TRBJ1-1,TGTGCCATCAGCCCAGGGGTTAGGAACACTGAAGCTTTCTTT,CAISPGVRNTEAFF
TRBD1,TRBV5-1,TRBJ1-3,TGCGCCAGCAGCCTACTTCGATCTGACAGGGGCTCTGGAAACACCATATATTTT,CASSLLRSDRGSGNTIYF
.,TRBV11-1,TRBJ1-1,TGTGCCAGCAGTCGGAGGGGAACTGAAGCTTTCTTT,CASSRRGTEAFF
.,TRBV5-1,TRBJ2-1,TGCGCCAGCAGGGCATCAGGGGCCTCCTACAATGAGCAGTTCTTC,CASRASGASYNEQFF
TRBD2,TRBV6-5,TRBJ2-3,TGTGCCAGCAGTCTGACGGACGGGAGGGATACGCAGTATTTT,CASSLTDGRDTQYF
.,TRBV5-1,TRBJ2-3,TGCGCCAGCAGCGATTCGGGCACAGATACGCAGTATTTT,CASSDSGTDTQYF
.,TRBV11-2,TRBJ2-7,TGTGCCAGCAGCTTAGAGAACGGGTACGAGCAGTACTTC,CASSLENGYEQYF
TRBD1,TRBV6-1,TRBJ1-4,TGTGCCAGCGGGGACAGGGCCATAGGAGAAAAACTGTTTTTT,CASGDRAIGEKLFF
.,TRBV28,TRBJ1-2,TGTGCCAGCCATACTGCAGCGCAGGGGTTCTATGGCTACACCTTC,CASHTAAQGFYGYTF
.,TRBV30,TRBJ1-2,TGTGCTACCACAAGGGGAGGGAGGTATGGCTACACCTTC,CATTRGGRYGYTF
TRBD1,TRBV9,TRBJ2-1,TGTGCCAGCAGCCTCAATCCGGGACAGGGGGTAGGTGAGCAGTTCTTC,CASSLNPGQGVGEQFF
.,TRBV7-9,TRBJ1-1,TGTGCCAGCCTTGGGGGGTTCCTACGGCAGGGCCGGACTGAAGCTTTCTTT,CASLGGFLRQGRTEAFF
.,TRBV19,TRBJ1-2,TGTGCCAGTACCAGAGGAGGCAGCTATGGCTACACCTTC,CASTRGGSYGYTF